This T cell receptor (beta chain) was sequenced in a study of identifying expanded T cells in peripheral blood. Study-level points and caveats: Over approximately two and four weeks, about 15 and 18 clones changed, versus approximately 1.2 between replicates.

Comment on this clone: Antigen: not known.

V lost 7 bases, J lost 5 bases, and 11 bases lay in between. Germline loops: CDR1 MNHNY, CDR2 SVGAGI (reference sequence). The CDR3 runs 12 residues. Sequencing used immunoSEQ multiplex PCR; TCRdb keeps in-frame clones, though not all of them. The sample lists around 81,000 clones; roughly 81% were seen once. The clonotype originates from a person between 18 and 75 years old in good health. The rearrangement links TRBV6-6 to TRBJ1-1; D unresolved. The sample consisted of blood. CDR3 sequence reads: CASTKGGTEAFF. The CDR3 DNA reads as TGTGCCAGCACGAAGGGAGGGACTGAAGCTTTCTTT.